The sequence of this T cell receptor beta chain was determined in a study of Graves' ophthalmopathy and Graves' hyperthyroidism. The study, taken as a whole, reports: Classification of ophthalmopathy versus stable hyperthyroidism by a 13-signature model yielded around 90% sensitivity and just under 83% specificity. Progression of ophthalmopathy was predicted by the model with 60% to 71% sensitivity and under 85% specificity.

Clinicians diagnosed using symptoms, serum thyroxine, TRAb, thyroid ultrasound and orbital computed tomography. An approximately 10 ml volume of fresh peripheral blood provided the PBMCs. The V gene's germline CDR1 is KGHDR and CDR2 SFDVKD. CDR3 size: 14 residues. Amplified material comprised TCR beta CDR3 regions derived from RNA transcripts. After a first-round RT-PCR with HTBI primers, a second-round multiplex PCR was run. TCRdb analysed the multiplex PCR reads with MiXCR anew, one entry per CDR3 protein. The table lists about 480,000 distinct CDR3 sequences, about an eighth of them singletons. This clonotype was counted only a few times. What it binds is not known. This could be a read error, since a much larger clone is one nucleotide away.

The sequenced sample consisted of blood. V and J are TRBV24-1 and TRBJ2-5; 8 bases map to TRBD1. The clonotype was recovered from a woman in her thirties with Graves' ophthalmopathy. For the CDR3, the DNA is TGTGCCACCAGACAGGACAGGGTTGGCGAGACCCGGTACTTC. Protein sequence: CATRQDRVGETRYF.